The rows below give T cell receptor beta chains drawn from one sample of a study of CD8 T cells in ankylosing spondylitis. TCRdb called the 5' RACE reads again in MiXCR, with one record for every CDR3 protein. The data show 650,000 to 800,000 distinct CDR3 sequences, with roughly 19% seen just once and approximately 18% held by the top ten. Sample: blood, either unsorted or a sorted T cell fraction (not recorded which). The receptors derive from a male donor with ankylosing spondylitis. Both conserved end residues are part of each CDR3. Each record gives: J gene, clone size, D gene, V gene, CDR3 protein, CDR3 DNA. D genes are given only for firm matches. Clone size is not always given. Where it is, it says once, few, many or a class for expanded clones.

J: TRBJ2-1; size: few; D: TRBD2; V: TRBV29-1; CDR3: CSVEGPAGGPIHEQFF; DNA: TGCAGCGTTGAGGGACCAGCGGGAGGGCCAATACATGAGCAGTTCTTC
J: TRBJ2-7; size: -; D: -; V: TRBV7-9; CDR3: CASSLGRDLYEQYF; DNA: TGTGCCAGCAGCTTAGGTAGGGACCTCTACGAGCAGTACTTC
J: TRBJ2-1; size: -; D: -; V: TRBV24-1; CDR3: CATSRGGGAIDEQFF; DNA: TGTGCCACCAGCCGGGGTGGGGGTGCCATCGATGAGCAGTTCTTC
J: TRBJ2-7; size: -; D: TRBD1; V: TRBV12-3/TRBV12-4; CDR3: CASSPPTGVTQYF; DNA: TGTGCCAGCAGTCCCCCGACAGGGGTTACTCAGTACTTC
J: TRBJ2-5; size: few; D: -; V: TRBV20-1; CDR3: CSATSEGGFSETQYF; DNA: TGCAGTGCTACCTCGGAGGGAGGATTTTCAGAGACCCAGTACTTC
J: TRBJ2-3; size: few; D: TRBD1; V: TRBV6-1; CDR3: CASSGDRSPTDTQYF; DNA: TGTGCCAGCAGCGGGGACAGGAGCCCCACAGATACGCAGTATTTT
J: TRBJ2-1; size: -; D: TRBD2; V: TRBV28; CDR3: CATEGRAHRYNEQFF; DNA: TGTGCCACCGAGGGGAGGGCACACCGTTACAATGAGCAGTTCTTC
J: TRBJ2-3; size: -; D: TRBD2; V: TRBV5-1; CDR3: CASKAEDLSGKPTDTQYF; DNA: TGCGCCAGCAAAGCCGAAGACCTAAGCGGGAAGCCCACAGATACGCAGTATTTT
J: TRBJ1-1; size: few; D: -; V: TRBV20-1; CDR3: CSAGKGGDTEAFF; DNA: TGCAGTGCTGGAAAGGGAGGGGACACTGAAGCTTTCTTT
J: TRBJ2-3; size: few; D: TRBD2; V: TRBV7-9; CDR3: CASSLGSTSVSDTQYF; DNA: TGTGCCAGCAGCTTAGGGTCGACTAGCGTTTCAGATACGCAGTATTTT
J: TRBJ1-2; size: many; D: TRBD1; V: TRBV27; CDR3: CASSPTGARTYGYTF; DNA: TGTGCCAGCAGTCCCACAGGGGCGCGGACCTATGGCTACACCTTC
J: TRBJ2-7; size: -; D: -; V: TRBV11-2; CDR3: CASSLDWRQIPSYEQYF; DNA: TGTGCCAGCAGCTTAGATTGGAGACAGATCCCCTCCTACGAGCAGTACTTC
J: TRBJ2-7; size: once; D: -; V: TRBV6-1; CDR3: CASSTPAGETYEQYF; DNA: TGTGCCAGCAGTACCCCCGCAGGGGAGACCTACGAGCAGTACTTC
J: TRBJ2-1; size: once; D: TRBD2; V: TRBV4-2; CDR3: CASSQMREGLSYNEQFF; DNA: TGTGCCAGCAGCCAAATGCGGGAGGGCCTCTCCTACAATGAGCAGTTCTTC
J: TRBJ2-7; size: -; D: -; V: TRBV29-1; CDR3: CSVGSQGAYEQYF; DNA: TGCAGCGTTGGTTCCCAGGGAGCCTACGAGCAGTACTTC
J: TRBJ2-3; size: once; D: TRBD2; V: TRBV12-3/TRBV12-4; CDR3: CASSPPWLAESTDTQYF; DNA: TGTGCCAGCAGTCCGCCGTGGCTAGCGGAAAGCACAGATACGCAGTATTTT